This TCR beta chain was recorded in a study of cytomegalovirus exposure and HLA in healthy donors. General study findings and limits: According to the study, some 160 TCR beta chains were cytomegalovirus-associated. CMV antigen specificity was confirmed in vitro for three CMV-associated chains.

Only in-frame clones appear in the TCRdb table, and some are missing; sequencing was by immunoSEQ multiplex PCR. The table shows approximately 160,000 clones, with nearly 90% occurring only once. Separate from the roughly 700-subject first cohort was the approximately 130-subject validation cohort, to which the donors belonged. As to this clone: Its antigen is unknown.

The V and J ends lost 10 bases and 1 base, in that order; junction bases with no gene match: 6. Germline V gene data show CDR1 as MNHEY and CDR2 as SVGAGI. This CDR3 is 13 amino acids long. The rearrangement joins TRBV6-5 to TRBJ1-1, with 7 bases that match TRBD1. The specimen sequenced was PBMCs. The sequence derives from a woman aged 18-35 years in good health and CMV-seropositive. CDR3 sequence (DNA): TGTGCCACCCGGAGGGACAGGAACACTGAAGCTTTCTTT. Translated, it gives CATRRDRNTEAFF.